This T cell receptor beta chain originates from a study of blood T cell repertoires in COVID-19. As for the study in general: Samples came from the United States, Italy and Spain, spanning acute and convalescent COVID-19. Nucleic acid was either cDNA or gDNA, and it came from T cells, B-cell-depleted T cells, or PBMCs.

Membership in each cohort depended on participant-reported clinical history. TCRdb's table, derived via immunoSEQ multiplex PCR, lists solely in-frame clones and lacks some. The sample contains some 200,000 clones, roughly 80% of which appear only once. The origin of this receptor is a woman in her thirties or forties with acute COVID-19. Sequencing was performed on PBMCs or T cells enriched from blood (not recorded which).

The CDR3 DNA reads as TGTGCCATCCACGGGACAGGAGGCCCCTACGAGCAGTACTTC. Amino acids: CAIHGTGGPYEQYF. The rearrangement uses TRBV25-1 and TRBJ2-7; 8 nucleotides agree with TRBD1. There are 14 residues in the CDR3. CDR1 MGHDK and CDR2 SYGVNS come from the germline V gene. With 10 bases clipped from V and 2 bases from J, the junction kept 10 bases outside the gene matches.